One sample yielded the 26 T cell receptor beta chains listed below, sequenced in a study of beta chain features in type 1 diabetes. Overall study results and limits: Type 1 diabetes patients had TCRB CDR3s that were shorter (moderately but significantly so) in all four CD4+ subsets.

Their target antigens are unknown. Every isolated RNA sample was fully reverse transcribed, so sequencing captured expressed TCRB transcripts. Repertoires were generated with immunoSEQ multiplex PCR, while TCRdb's copy carries only in-frame clones and drops some. The table includes some 350,000 clones, about 10% detected once. The sample was central memory CD4+ T cells from blood. These receptors originate from a man between 25 and 39 years old with type 1 diabetes.

The rearrangement joins TRBV11-3 to TRBJ2-1, with 7 nucleotides matching TRBD2. V was clipped by 6 bases and J by 7 bases; unmatched bases: 6. This CDR3 is built from 13 residues. Germline assignment: CDR1 SGHNT and CDR2 YENEEA. The CDR3 nucleotides read TGTGCCAGCAGTTCCGGACTAGGAAATGAGCAGTTCTTC. Its protein product is CASSSGLGNEQFF.

The table lists this clone with a few counts. The genes are TRBV9 and TRBJ2-7; no reliable D call. Germline values: CDR1 SGDLS, CDR2 YYNGEE. This CDR3 is 14 amino acids long. The V end lost 4 bases, the J end lost 2 bases, and 13 bases lay between the germline ends. DNA of the CDR3: TGTGCCAGCAGCCCCACTCGGCCCCCCTACGAGCAGTACTTC. Translation gives CASSPTRPPYEQYF.

A few counts support this clone. The genes are TRBV2 and TRBJ2-6; 11 nucleotides match TRBD1. The CDR3 extends over 16 amino acids. Germline assignment: CDR1 SNHLY and CDR2 FYNNEI. The ends lost 6 bases at V and 3 bases at J; junction bases unmatched: 4. The CDR3 here is CASSRTGGVGANVLTF. As DNA, the CDR3 is TGTGCCAGCAGCCGGACAGGGGGCGTTGGGGCCAACGTCCTGACTTTC.

V usage is TRBV30 and J usage is TRBJ2-1, with D possibly being TRBD1 or TRBD2 (5 bases each). Germline-derived CDR1 and CDR2 are GTSNPN and SVGIG (reference sequence). The CDR3 length is 12 residues. V shed 3 bases and J shed 8 bases, with 11 bases lying between them. The chain's CDR3 is CAWSPGTHEQFF. The CDR3, as DNA: TGTGCCTGGAGCCCCGGGACCCATGAGCAGTTCTTC.

This clone occurred many times. The CDR3 nucleotides read TGTGCCAGCAGCCCGACCGCCCAGGGGCCTTTAAATGAGCAGTTCTTC. Translating it yields CASSPTAQGPLNEQFF. The gene calls are TRBV21-1 and TRBJ2-1; the table assigns TRBD1, which was not confirmed against the DNA. TRBV21-1 is a pseudogene segment. This CDR3 has 16 residues.

This clone was counted at least ten times. The V and J genes are TRBV28 and TRBJ1-1; 7 nucleotides agree with TRBD1. The CDR3 length is 16 residues. The ends lost 2 bases at V and 2 bases at J; junction bases unmatched: 8. The germline gives CDR1 MDHEN, CDR2 SYDVKM. CDR3 sequence: CASSLSEGTANTEAFF. CDR3 DNA sequence: TGTGCCAGCAGTTTAAGCGAGGGGACAGCTAACACTGAAGCTTTCTTT.

This clone was seen a few times. The sample has other DNA sequences that encode this CDR3 too. The chain links TRBV5-1 to TRBJ2-1, with D unclear. The CDR3 loop spans 13 amino acids. V lost 4 bases, J lost 5 bases, and 10 bases lay in between. CDR1 and CDR2 from the germline V gene are SGHRS and YFSETQ. CDR3 protein: CASSPDPDNEQFF. The CDR3 DNA is TGCGCCAGCAGCCCGGATCCCGACAATGAGCAGTTCTTC.

This clone occurred a few times. The chain carries TRBV27 and TRBJ2-1; D might be TRBD2 (6 bases). The CDR3 has 16 residues. Germline V gene sequence: CDR1 MNHEY, CDR2 SMNVEV (reference sequence). V lost 5 bases and J lost 0, with 14 bases in between. The CDR3: CASSEVAAVSYNEQFF. The CDR3 DNA reads as TGTGCCAGCAGTGAAGTAGCGGCGGTCTCCTACAATGAGCAGTTCTTC.

The CDR3 nucleotides are TGTGCCAGCTCACCTATAGCTACCGGGGAGCTGTTTTTT. Translation: CASSPIATGELFF. The chain uses TRBV18 and TRBJ2-2; D unclear. V was shortened by 3 bases and J by 5 bases, with 7 bases between the two germline ends. This CDR3 region has 13 residues. Germline CDR1 and CDR2: KGHSH and LQKENI.

Ten or more counts support this clone. This chain uses TRBV2 with TRBJ2-7, with TRBD2 as a possible D gene (5 bases). This CDR3 is 14 amino acids long. V was pared by 6 bases and J by 0 bases, with 12 bases between. Germline V gives CDR1 SNHLY, CDR2 FYNNEI. CDR3 sequence: CASRATTNSYEQYF. CDR3 nucleotide sequence: TGTGCCAGCAGGGCAACGACTAACTCCTACGAGCAGTACTTC.

The sample holds a few counts of this clone. J is TRBJ2-3 and V is TRBV5-8; tentatively, D is TRBD2 (5 bases). Trimming removed 0 bases from V and 0 bases from J, with 8 bases in between. CDR3 length: 15 amino acids. Germline V gene data show CDR1 as SGHTS and CDR2 as YDEGEE. DNA for the CDR3: TGTGCCAGCAGCTTGGTTGGCGGGAGCACAGATACGCAGTATTTT. Amino acids: CASSLVGGSTDTQYF.

This rearrangement joins TRBV27 to TRBJ1-3; D not resolved. The CDR3 length is 15 residues. Germline CDR1 is MNHEY and CDR2 is SMNVEV (reference sequence). The V gene lost 0 bases and the J gene lost 0 bases, with 6 bases spanning the gap. This chain's CDR3 is CASSLSGRSGNTIYF. The CDR3 DNA follows: TGTGCCAGCAGTTTATCGGGCCGCTCTGGAAACACCATATATTTT.

This clone has a handful of counts. Here the CDR3 DNA reads TGTGCCAGCAGTCAGAATTATGGCTACACCTTC. This sequence encodes CASSQNYGYTF. J is TRBJ1-2 and V is TRBV28; D is undetermined. CDR3 length: 11 residues. CDR1 MDHEN and CDR2 SYDVKM come from the germline V gene. V lost 5 bases and J 5 bases, leaving 6 bases between the germline ends.

This clone was observed a handful of times. The chain has TRBV27 and TRBJ2-5, with D hard to call. The CDR3 spans 14 residues. Germline loops: CDR1 MNHEY, CDR2 SMNVEV (reference sequence). V lost 3 bases to trimming and J lost 5 bases, with 13 bases between them. The CDR3 loop reads CASSFGRVGETQYF. The CDR3 DNA is TGTGCCAGCAGTTTTGGAAGGGTCGGGGAGACCCAGTACTTC.

CDR3 DNA sequence: TGTGCCAGCAGCGCCGGTGGGGAGACCCAGTACTTC. Protein product: CASSAGGETQYF. This chain links TRBV28 with TRBJ2-5; D uncertain. Germline values: CDR1 MDHEN, CDR2 SYDVKM. The CDR3 runs 12 residues. The V end was cut by 6 bases, the J end by 5 bases, with 10 bases between. Complete variable domain (other parts from reference TRBV28 and TRBJ2-5): DVKVTQSSRYLVKRTGEKVFLECVQDMDHENMFWYRQDPGLGLRLIYFSYDVKMKEKGDIPEGYSVSREKKERFSLILESASTNQTSMYLCASSAGGETQYFGPGTRLLVL.

This clone was recorded a few times. The chain uses TRBV7-5 and TRBJ2-7; TRBD2, the D gene given by the table, was not confirmed from the DNA. TRBV7-5 is an annotated pseudogene. The CDR3 loop spans 16 amino acids. As DNA, the CDR3 is TGTGCCAGAAGCTCTTTCGGACTAGCGAGCTCCTACGAGCAGTACTTC. This sequence encodes CARSSFGLASSYEQYF.

This clone was counted a few times. One end of the junction varies from germline; a read error may be responsible. This chain uses TRBV7-2 with TRBJ2-7; TRBD2 might be the D (6 bases). CDR1 is SGHTA, CDR2 FQGNSA, per germline. The CDR3 length is 14 residues. The CDR3 region is CASSLASTSYEQYF. CDR3 nucleotides: TGTGCCAGCAGCCTAGCGAGCACTAGCTACGAGCAGTACTTC.

This clone was observed a handful of times. V and J are TRBV7-2 and TRBJ2-7, with 9 bases fitting TRBD1. The germline V gene encodes CDR1 SGHTA and CDR2 FQGNSA. With V trimmed by 3 bases and J by 5 bases, 11 bases remained unmatched. The CDR3 contains 16 residues. CDR3 amino acids: CASSLAGTGTRNEQYF. The CDR3 nucleotides are TGTGCCAGCAGCTTGGCCGGGACAGGGACGCGGAACGAGCAGTACTTC.

This clone was found a few times. The chain joins TRBV11-2 to TRBJ1-5; 7 bases are shared with TRBD1. Germline V gene lookup returns CDR1 SGHAT and CDR2 FQNNGV. CDR3 length: 15 residues. Unmatched junction bases numbered 2, after V lost 0 bases and J lost 3 bases. CDR3 amino acids: CASSLEGTDNQPQHF. The DNA of the CDR3 is TGTGCCAGCAGCTTAGAAGGGACAGACAATCAGCCCCAGCATTTT.

Many counts were recorded for this clone. The chain carries TRBV28 and TRBJ2-7; 7 bases align to TRBD2. Germline V gene sequence: CDR1 MDHEN, CDR2 SYDVKM. Germline trimming cut 6 bases from V and 7 bases from J; bases unmatched to any gene: 9. CDR3 length: 13 residues. CDR3 sequence: CASRKTSLGEQYF. CDR3 DNA sequence: TGTGCCAGCAGGAAGACTAGCTTGGGGGAGCAGTACTTC.

V gene TRBV28 combines with J gene TRBJ2-7; the D gene is possibly TRBD1 (5 bases). CDR1 is MDHEN, CDR2 SYDVKM, per germline. The CDR3 is 13 residues long. Trimming left V 4 bases short and J 3 bases short, with 10 bases between. The CDR3 region is CASSSPDSYEQYF. The CDR3 coding sequence is TGTGCCAGCAGTTCCCCTGACAGCTACGAGCAGTACTTC.

This clone was seen more than once but under ten times. V is TRBV7-2 and J is TRBJ2-4; 7 nucleotides align to TRBD2. This CDR3 comprises 15 residues. CDR1 and CDR2 from the germline V gene are SGHTA and FQGNSA. V was clipped by 1 base and J by 8 bases; unmatched bases: 8. The CDR3 here is CASSLDGAGADIQYF. The CDR3 coding sequence is TGTGCCAGCAGCTTAGATGGGGCGGGAGCCGACATTCAGTACTTC.

The rearrangement joins TRBV9 to TRBJ1-2; possible D gene TRBD1, 6 bases. The germline V and J ends were trimmed by 3 bases and 5 bases, with 11 bases remaining between them. This CDR3 comprises 13 residues. Germline CDR1 reads SGDLS; CDR2 reads YYNGEE. Written as DNA, the CDR3 is TGTGCCAGCAGCGGCACAGGGCGGTATGGCTACACCTTC. Protein sequence: CASSGTGRYGYTF.

The chain has TRBV6-1 and TRBJ1-2, with 8 bases lining up with TRBD1. The CDR3 has 15 amino acids. The V segment lost 5 bases and the J segment 6 bases; nucleotides outside the gene matches: 11. Germline-derived CDR1 and CDR2 are MNHNS and SASEGT. The CDR3 coding sequence is TGTGCCAGCAGTCGGGACAGGTTGCAATGGGATGGCTACACCTTC. Its translation is CASSRDRLQWDGYTF.

CDR3 coding DNA: TGTGCCAGCTCGGAAGCACTAGAATCCTACGAGCAGTACTTC. Encoded protein: CASSEALESYEQYF. The J gene is TRBJ2-7, the V gene TRBV18; weak D call: TRBD2 (5 bases). V was shortened by 6 bases and J by 1 base, with 13 bases between the two germline ends. Germline CDR1 reads KGHSH; CDR2 reads LQKENI. The CDR3 runs to 14 residues.

This clone has just a few counts. This rearrangement joins TRBV2 to TRBJ1-3, with no clear D. Germline V gene sequence: CDR1 SNHLY, CDR2 FYNNEI. The CDR3 has 13 residues. V dropped 4 bases and J dropped 3 bases, with 7 bases sitting between them. The CDR3: CASSGNSGNTIYF. CDR3 nucleotide sequence: TGTGCCAGCAGTGGGAACAGTGGAAACACCATATATTTT.